This T cell receptor (beta chain) originates from a study of breast tumors, draining lymph nodes, adjacent tissues. Findings and limits, study-wide: Luminal-like breast cancer showed significantly higher tumor–nontumor repertoire similarity than basal-like. The data were judged consistent with most tumor T cells coming from lymph node and expanding in tumor. Data only fit, rather than demonstrated, lymph node origin of most tumor T cells.

This clonotype was counted at least ten times. Its antigen remains unknown. TCRdb passed the multiplex PCR reads through MiXCR, listing each CDR3 protein once. The data contain some 170,000 distinct CDR3 sequences, 30% to 40% of them singletons. Axillary draining lymph nodes of breast cancer patients supplied the node samples. Sequencing was done on a sample of axillary lymph node tissue. The TCR sequence derives from a female donor with breast cancer. Some clones in this sample may be carry-over from other donors' samples.

CDR3 nucleotide sequence: TGTGCCAGCAGCTTTGGCGGGGCCTACGAGCAGTACTTC. It specifies CASSFGGAYEQYF. J is TRBJ2-7 and V is TRBV7-8, with a possible D match to TRBD2 (6 bases). Trimming pared 3 bases from V and 2 bases from J, leaving 8 bases between. The CDR3 spans 13 residues. Germline values: CDR1 SGHVS, CDR2 FQNEAQ.